Shown below are 17 T cell receptor beta chains from a single sample sequenced in a study of shared clonotypes between healthy human individuals. The data were produced by immunoSEQ multiplex PCR, yet TCRdb's version contains in-frame clones alone and is incomplete. The data contain over a million clones, under 80% of them singletons. The sequenced material came from memory CD4+ T cells sorted from blood. Subset specified: CD45RA-negative fraction. Receptor source: a man aged 18 to 35 in good health.

CDR3 nucleotide sequence: TGTGCCAGCAGCTTAGCACTAGCCCCAGATACGCAGTATTTT. This encodes CASSLALAPDTQYF. The J gene is TRBJ2-3, the V gene TRBV7-2; possible D gene TRBD2, 6 bases. Germline V gives CDR1 SGHTA, CDR2 FQGNSA. CDR3 length: 14 amino acids. V gave up 0 bases and J gave up 4 bases, with 8 bases separating them.

This clone was found many times. The V call is TRBV6-5, the J call TRBJ2-2; tentatively, D is TRBD1 or TRBD2 (6 bases each). Germline V CDR1 and CDR2: MNHEY, SVGAGI. The CDR3 consists of 12 residues. Between the trimmed V and J ends, which lost 6 bases and 7 bases, there was a span of 9 bases. CDR3 protein: CASRRGDGELFF. The CDR3 DNA is TGTGCCAGCAGAAGGGGGGACGGGGAGCTGTTTTTT.

The chain couples TRBV6-5 to TRBJ2-7; 9 nucleotides agree with TRBD1. Trimming cost V 1 base and J 4 bases; bases outside gene matches: 8. This CDR3 contains 16 residues. CDR1 is MNHEY and CDR2 is SVGAGI in the germline V gene. This CDR3 is CASSYLTGGAGYEQYF. The CDR3 region has the DNA TGTGCCAGCAGTTACTTAACAGGGGGCGCTGGGTACGAGCAGTACTTC.

This clone has more than one count but fewer than ten. The genes are TRBV9 and TRBJ2-1; TRBD2 matches 10 bases. The CDR3 runs 14 residues. Germline V lookup: CDR1 SGDLS, CDR2 YYNGEE. With V trimmed by 1 base and J by 9 bases, 4 bases remained unmatched. CDR3 sequence (DNA): TGTGCCAGCAGCGTAAGCGGGGGGGCGCTTGAGCAGTTCTTC. Residues: CASSVSGGALEQFF.

The chain carries TRBV28 and TRBJ2-3, with D unclear. Germline V CDR1 and CDR2: MDHEN, SYDVKM. This CDR3 region has 13 residues. V was cut by 6 bases and J by 0 bases, with 7 bases left in between. This CDR3 is CASSVPSTDTQYF. DNA of the CDR3: TGTGCCAGCAGCGTACCTAGCACAGATACGCAGTATTTT.

Of note for this clone: This sample also contains other DNA sequences that code for the same CDR3. The chain carries TRBV18 and TRBJ2-7, with D unclear. V was pared by 0 bases and J by 2 bases, with 8 bases between. This CDR3 region has 14 residues. Germline loops: CDR1 KGHSH, CDR2 LQKENI. CDR3 residues: CASSPPGTPYEQYF. The CDR3 DNA sequence: TGTGCCAGCTCACCACCTGGTACCCCCTACGAGCAGTACTTC.

This chain's CDR3 is CASSQDLRTSGGTGQFF. As DNA, the CDR3 is TGCGCCAGCAGCCAAGATCTTAGGACTAGCGGGGGAACGGGGCAGTTCTTC. This sequence joins TRBV4-3 and TRBJ2-1; TRBD2 matches at 13 bases. The CDR3 length is 17 residues. The V gene end was trimmed by 0 bases and the J gene end by 12 bases; junction bases not matched to a gene: 11. The germline CDR1 and CDR2 sequences are LGHNA and YSLEER.

The rearrangement joins TRBV2 to TRBJ1-2, with D perhaps matching TRBD1 (6 bases). CDR3 size: 14 residues. The germline gives CDR1 SNHLY, CDR2 FYNNEI. Between the trimmed V and J ends, which lost 7 bases and 1 base, there was a span of 13 bases. CDR3 sequence (DNA): TGTGCCAGCACCCAGGGGCGGATTAACTATGGCTACACCTTC. Protein: CASTQGRINYGYTF.

Worth noting for this clone: Other DNA sequences from this sample encode an identical CDR3 as well. J is TRBJ2-7 and V is TRBV7-2, with unresolved D. The CDR3 covers 11 residues. Between the trimmed V and J ends, which lost 5 bases and 4 bases, there was a span of 6 bases. Germline CDR1 reads SGHTA; CDR2 reads FQGNSA. Here the CDR3 reads CASSPSYEQYF. In DNA, the CDR3 is TGTGCCAGCAGCCCCAGTTACGAGCAGTACTTC.

To note about this clone: Compared with germline, one end of the junction differs, possibly owing to a read error. V gene TRBV7-7 combines with J gene TRBJ2-1; possibly TRBD1 for D (8 bases). Germline V gene sequence: CDR1 SSHAT, CDR2 FNYEAQ (reference sequence). The CDR3 runs 16 residues. The CDR3 is CASSSQGASGYNEQFF. The CDR3 bases are TGTGCTAGCAGCTCCCAGGGGGCTAGCGGTTACAATGAGCAGTTCTTC.

The rearrangement links TRBV2 to TRBJ2-3; D remains unclear. CDR1 SNHLY and CDR2 FYNNEI come from the germline V gene. CDR3 length: 14 amino acids. V was cut by 6 bases and J by 2 bases, with 12 bases left in between. CDR3 region: CASSTEQFTDTQYF. The CDR3 DNA follows: TGTGCCAGCAGCACAGAACAATTCACAGATACGCAGTATTTT.

The chain has TRBV7-2 and TRBJ2-7; D is undetermined. CDR3 length: 14 amino acids. Germline values: CDR1 SGHTA, CDR2 FQGNSA. V dropped 5 bases and J dropped 3 bases, with 14 bases sitting between them. As DNA, the CDR3 is TGTGCCAGCAGCCCCTCCTTAGGATACTACGAGCAGTACTTC. Protein: CASSPSLGYYEQYF.

This clone has more than one count but fewer than ten. The rearrangement uses TRBV19 and TRBJ2-5; D remains unclear. Trimming stripped 6 bases from V and 2 bases from J, with 4 bases between. Germline CDR1 and CDR2: LNHDA and SQIVND (reference sequence). The CDR3 runs 11 residues. In DNA form, the CDR3 reads TGTGCCAGTAGATGGCAAGAGACCCAGTACTTC. Translation: CASRWQETQYF.

This clone was seen once. The chain links TRBV7-2 to TRBJ2-7, with 13 bases matching TRBD2. Germline V CDR1 and CDR2: SGHTA, FQGNSA. The CDR3 covers 19 residues. V lost 1 base to trimming and J lost 7 bases; unmatched junction nucleotides: 16. CDR3 coding DNA: TGTGCCAGCAGCTTAGGGAGACTAGCGGGGGGTTCTATTATAGGGGAGCAGTACTTC. Protein: CASSLGRLAGGSIIGEQYF.

The V and J genes are TRBV6-4 and TRBJ1-4, with no clear D. V was clipped by 2 bases and J by 0 bases, with 4 bases between them. This CDR3 is 14 amino acids long. Per germline, CDR1 MRHNA and CDR2 SNTAGT. CDR3 protein: CASSDGSTNEKLFF. In DNA, the CDR3 is TGTGCCAGCAGTGACGGTTCAACTAATGAAAAACTGTTTTTT.

The genes are TRBV7-2 and TRBJ1-1; TRBD1 aligns across 7 bases. This CDR3 is built from 14 residues. With V trimmed by 3 bases and J by 1 base, 2 bases remained unmatched. CDR1 SGHTA and CDR2 FQGNSA come from the germline V gene. CDR3 DNA sequence: TGTGCCAGCAGCTTGACAGGGCCGAACACTGAAGCTTTCTTT. Protein product: CASSLTGPNTEAFF.

Here the CDR3 DNA reads TGTGCCAGCAGCTTAGCCTCGACTAGCGGGGGTGTCTACGAGCAGTACTTC. As protein: CASSLASTSGGVYEQYF. The chain employs TRBV11-2 and TRBJ2-7, with TRBD2 matching 12 bases. This CDR3 is built from 17 residues. Germline V lookup: CDR1 SGHAT, CDR2 FQNNGV. J lost 3 bases, V lost 1 base, and 7 bases had no gene match.